This T cell receptor beta chain was documented in a study of OX40 agonist ivuxolimab in advanced cancers. Study at large: Those treated in dose escalation had hepatocellular carcinoma, melanoma, renal cell cancer or head and neck cancer. Study-level results: With doses of 0.1-3.0 mg/kg, partial responders showed among the lowest clonal expansion.

The V gene's germline CDR1 is SGHTA and CDR2 FQGNSA. This CDR3 contains 14 residues. V was trimmed by 5 bases and J by 0 bases, leaving 11 bases between them. Data came from immunoSEQ multiplex PCR; TCRdb stores just in-frame clones and leaves some out. Here the sample spans roughly 56,000 clones, 70% to 90% being singletons. There are a few counts of this clone. Its antigen remains unknown. The sequencing used CD4+ or CD8+ T cells sorted from blood, collected in a trial of the OX40 agonist ivuxolimab. This chain links TRBV7-2 with TRBJ2-7; D might be TRBD2 (6 bases). The TCR comes from an adult with an advanced solid tumor such as melanoma, head and neck, liver or kidney cancer. The CDR3 bases are TGTGCCAGCAGCCAGGGACTGATCTCCTACGAGCAGTACTTC. Amino acids: CASSQGLISYEQYF.